This T cell receptor (beta chain) was identified in a study of early T cells in non-severe SARS-CoV-2 infection. About the study: Chains from this unsorted whole-blood bulk RNA could not be paired.

In germline, CDR1 is SGHDT, CDR2 YYEEEE. The CDR3 extends over 14 amino acids. V gave up 0 bases and J gave up 1 base, with 8 bases separating them. Individual cDNA molecules received unique molecular identifiers. TCRdb independently ran MiXCR on the 5' RACE reads; one entry per CDR3 protein. The table records tens of thousands of distinct CDR3 sequences, more than 9% of them present only once. This clonotype occurred many times. The material sequenced was whole blood. The sequence derives from an adult who was a healthcare worker with PCR-confirmed SARS-CoV-2 infection or an uninfected control (not recorded which). The chain is built from TRBV5-6 and TRBJ2-7; D is ambiguous. The CDR3 here is CASSLVGKSYEQYF. Here the CDR3 DNA reads TGTGCCAGCAGCTTGGTTGGGAAATCCTACGAGCAGTACTTC.